The 5 T cell receptor beta chains listed next were all sequenced from one sample in a study of regulatory T cells in long-lasting Graves disease. In building TCR beta libraries, iRepertoire HTBI primers were used together with Arm-PCR of CDR3 regions. TCRdb analysed the multiplex PCR reads with MiXCR anew, one entry per CDR3 protein. The sample has 700,000 or so distinct CDR3 sequences, about 32% seen once. Time point reported: persistent/refractory GD, antithyroid drugs over 5 years with positive TRAb. PBMC RNA served as the TCR library source. The material sequenced was peripheral blood mononuclear cells (PBMCs), taken when the disease was refractory, from a patient treated with antithyroid drugs. These receptors all come from a female donor with Graves disease.

The chain is built from TRBV12-5 and TRBJ2-2; 8 bases map to TRBD1. Germline-derived CDR1 and CDR2 are LGHNT and FRNRAP. This CDR3 is built from 16 residues. The trim removed 2 bases at V and 5 bases at J, leaving 7 bases unmatched. CDR3 region: CASGLPRTGLTGELFF. DNA for the CDR3: TGTGCTAGTGGTTTGCCCCGGACAGGGCTGACCGGGGAGCTGTTTTTT. Variable domain in full (rest from reference TRBV12-5 and TRBJ2-2): DARVTQTPRHKVTEMGQEVTMRCQPILGHNTVFWYRQTMMQGLELLAYFRNRAPLDDSGMPKDRFSAEMPDATLATLKIQPSEPRDSAVYFCASGLPRTGLTGELFFGEGSRLTVL.

A few counts support this clonotype. This chain uses TRBV6-2 or TRBV6-3 with TRBJ2-4; D gene uncertain. Germline-derived CDR1 and CDR2 are MNHEY and SVGEGT. V was shortened by 2 bases and J by 4 bases, with 12 bases between the two germline ends. The CDR3 totals 15 residues. This chain's CDR3 is CASSYDSAVKNIQYF. As DNA, the CDR3 is TGTGCCAGCAGTTACGACTCGGCGGTTAAAAACATTCAGTACTTC.

This clonotype was seen a few times. J is TRBJ1-2 and V is TRBV29-1; TRBD1 matches at 9 bases. Trimming at V came to 1 base and at J to 7 bases, leaving 4 bases not matched to a gene. This CDR3 is 13 amino acids long. Germline loops: CDR1 SQVTM, CDR2 ANQGSEA. CDR3 coding DNA: TGCAGCGTTGAAGGGGACAGGGCATTTGGCTACACCTTC. This translates into CSVEGDRAFGYTF.

A single count supports this clonotype. A read error is possible here, since a much larger clone lies one base away. The conserved phenylalanine or tryptophan normally closing the CDR3 is absent here, so this likely arose from a read error. The chain joins TRBV12-3 or TRBV12-4 to TRBJ1-1, with D possibly being TRBD1 (6 bases). V dropped 5 bases and J dropped 4 bases, with 11 bases sitting between them. The CDR3 loop spans 13 amino acids. CDR3 region: CASSLLQGTEAFL. CDR3 sequence (DNA): TGTGCCAGCAGTCTACTACAGGGCACTGAAGCTTTCCTT.

This clonotype was seen repeatedly, ten times or more. The V and J genes are TRBV29-1 and TRBJ1-2; unclear D gene. Germline lookup yields CDR1 SQVTM and CDR2 ANQGSEA. Trimming removed 3 bases from V and 8 bases from J, with 13 bases in between. The CDR3 is 12 amino acids. CDR3 DNA: TGCAGCGTTGATGTCGTCGAGTTCGGCTACACCTTC. Encoded protein: CSVDVVEFGYTF.